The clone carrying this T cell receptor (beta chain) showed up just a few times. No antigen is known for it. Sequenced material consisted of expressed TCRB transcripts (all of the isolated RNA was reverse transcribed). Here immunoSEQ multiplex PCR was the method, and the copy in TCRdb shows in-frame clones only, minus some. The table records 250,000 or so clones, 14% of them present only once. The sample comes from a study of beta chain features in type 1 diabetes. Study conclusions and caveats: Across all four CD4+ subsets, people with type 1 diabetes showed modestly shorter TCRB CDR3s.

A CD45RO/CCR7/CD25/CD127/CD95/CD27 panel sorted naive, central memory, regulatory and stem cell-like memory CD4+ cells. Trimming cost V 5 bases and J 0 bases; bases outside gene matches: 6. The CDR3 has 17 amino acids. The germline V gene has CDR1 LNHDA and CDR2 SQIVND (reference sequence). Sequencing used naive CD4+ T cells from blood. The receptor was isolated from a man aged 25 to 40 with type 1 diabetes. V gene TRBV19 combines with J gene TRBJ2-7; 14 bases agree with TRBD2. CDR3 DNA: TGTGCCAGTAGTCGGAGCGGGACTAGCGGGGGCTCCTACGAGCAGTACTTC. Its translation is CASSRSGTSGGSYEQYF. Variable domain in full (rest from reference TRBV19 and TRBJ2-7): DGGITQSPKYLFRKEGQNVTLSCEQNLNHDAMYWYRQDPGQGLRLIYYSQIVNDFQKGDIAEGYSVSREKKESFPLTVTSAQKNPTAFYLCASSRSGTSGGSYEQYFGPGTRLTVT.